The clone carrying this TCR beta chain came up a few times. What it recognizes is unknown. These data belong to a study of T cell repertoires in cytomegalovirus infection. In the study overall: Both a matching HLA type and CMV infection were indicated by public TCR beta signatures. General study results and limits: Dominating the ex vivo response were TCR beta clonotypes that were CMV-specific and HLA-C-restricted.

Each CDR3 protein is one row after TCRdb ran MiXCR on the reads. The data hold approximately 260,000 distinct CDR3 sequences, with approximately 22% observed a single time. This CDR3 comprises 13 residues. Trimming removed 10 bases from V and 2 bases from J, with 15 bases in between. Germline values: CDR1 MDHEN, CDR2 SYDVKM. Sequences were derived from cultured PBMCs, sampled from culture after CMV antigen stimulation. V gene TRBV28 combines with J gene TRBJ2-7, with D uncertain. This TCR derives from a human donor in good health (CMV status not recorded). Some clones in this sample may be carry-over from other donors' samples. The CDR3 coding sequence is TGTGCCACCAGGCTGCAACCCGCCTACGAGCAGTACTTC. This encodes CATRLQPAYEQYF.